The entry below gives a single T cell receptor (beta chain) sequence along with its context. Its antigen is still unknown. This entry comes from a study of shared clonotypes between healthy human individuals. General study findings and limits: Several donors shared about 4.5% of their naive CD4 clonotypes. Collection of samples was limited to blood; tissue repertoires likely differ.

Trimming at V came to 8 bases and at J to 1 base, leaving 9 bases not matched to a gene. Germline V gives CDR1 SEHNR, CDR2 FQNEAQ (reference sequence). The CDR3 loop spans 15 amino acids. HIV-negative, healthy adults without recent acute infections or vaccinations were the donors. In the original analysis: Quality scores were absent from the junction-only immunoSEQ sequences, so filtering differed. Libraries were prepared by immunoSEQ multiplex PCR; TCRdb keeps only in-frame clonotypes and omits some of them. Clone size and V and J calls were adopted from that table, with D and trimming inferred from the DNA. The repertoire holds around 2.3 million clones, with around 95% as singletons.

This receptor was obtained from a young man in good health. This chain joins TRBV7-9 and TRBJ1-2, with 8 nucleotides matching TRBD1. The sample comprised naive CD4+ T cells sorted from blood. Subset reported: CD45RA+ positively selected. The CDR3 protein is CASSKQGVGNYGYTF. Here the CDR3 DNA reads TGTGCCAGCTCCAAACAGGGGGTGGGTAACTATGGCTACACCTTC.